One sample yielded the 30 T cell receptor beta chains listed below, sequenced in a study of vaccination and CD4 T cells after COVID-19. Sequenced with the Oncomine TCR Beta short-read assay was DNA taken from cultured CD4+ T cells. TCRdb passed the PCR reads through MiXCR, listing each CDR3 protein once. The sample lists 20,000 to 30,000 distinct CDR3 sequences, 64% occurring once. Treatment denoted: approximately 11-day PBMC culture with coronavirus spike peptide pools or control peptides (ViraFEST assay). No antigens are known for them. Material for sequencing was CD4+ T cells from blood, cultured in vitro. These receptors came from a human donor who had recovered from COVID-19.

The gene calls are TRBV28 and TRBJ2-3; possibly TRBD2 for D (6 bases). The ends were cut back, 2 bases at V and 5 bases at J, with 14 bases in the middle. CDR3 length equals 15 residues. Germline loops: CDR1 MDHEN, CDR2 SYDVKM. Written as DNA, the CDR3 is TGTGCCAGCAGTTTAACAGGAGGAGGGCAAGATACGCAGTATTTT. Translation gives CASSLTGGGQDTQYF.

V and J are TRBV27 and TRBJ1-6; 11 nucleotides line up with TRBD1. In germline, CDR1 is MNHEY, CDR2 SMNVEV (reference sequence). Trimming at V came to 7 bases and at J to 7 bases, leaving 21 bases not matched to a gene. This CDR3 comprises 20 residues. The CDR3: CASTTGHSRGTGGLNSPLHF. CDR3 bases: TGTGCCAGCACCACAGGACACAGCCGGGGGACAGGGGGTTTAAATTCACCCCTCCACTTT.

The V gene is TRBV7-9, the J gene TRBJ1-1, with D possibly matching TRBD1 (6 bases). The length of the CDR3 is 15 residues. Germline values: CDR1 SEHNR, CDR2 FQNEAQ (reference sequence). Trimming pared 3 bases from V and 2 bases from J, leaving 13 bases between. The CDR3 spells CASSLGGKRNTEAFF. The CDR3 DNA sequence: TGTGCCAGCAGCTTGGGGGGCAAGAGAAACACTGAAGCTTTCTTT.

The genes are TRBV19 and TRBJ2-2; D is perhaps TRBD2 (5 bases). The CDR3 is made up of 14 amino acids. The V gene's germline CDR1 is LNHDA and CDR2 SQIVND (reference sequence). Between the trimmed V and J ends, which lost 3 bases and 5 bases, there was a span of 10 bases. Here the CDR3 reads CASSMGGLTGELFF. The CDR3 DNA is TGTGCCAGTAGTATGGGCGGGCTAACCGGGGAGCTGTTTTTT.

V gene TRBV6-1 combines with J gene TRBJ1-5; D gene uncertain. The germline V gene has CDR1 MNHNS and CDR2 SASEGT. Trimming shortened V by 8 bases and J by 5 bases, and 10 bases separated the two germline ends. The CDR3 consists of 12 residues. CDR3 coding DNA: TGTGCCAGCCGGGGTGGCGATCAGCCCCAGCATTTT. Its translation is CASRGGDQPQHF.

The chain is built from TRBV6-1 and TRBJ1-2; D remains unclear. Trimming took off 11 bases at V and 3 bases at J, with 13 bases between the two ends. The CDR3 totals 12 residues. The germline gives CDR1 MNHNS, CDR2 SASEGT. The CDR3 DNA reads as TGTGCCTCACGGACCGGCGACTATGGCTACACCTTC. It specifies CASRTGDYGYTF.

The rearrangement links TRBV20-1 to TRBJ2-2, with D tentatively TRBD1 (5 bases). Trimming removed 2 bases at V and 2 bases at J, with 15 bases between. Germline V CDR1 and CDR2: DFQATT, SNEGSKA (reference sequence). The CDR3 consists of 16 residues. The CDR3 sequence is CSARSPVRTNTGELFF. Written as DNA, the CDR3 is TGCAGTGCTAGATCGCCGGTAAGGACAAACACCGGGGAGCTGTTTTTT.

This chain uses TRBV7-2 with TRBJ2-1; 16 positions agree with TRBD2. The CDR3 sequence is 18 residues long. With V trimmed by 6 bases and J by 8 bases, 13 bases remained unmatched. CDR1 is SGHTA, CDR2 FQGNSA, per germline. This CDR3 is CASRQPGLAGGTGDEQFF. CDR3 nucleotide sequence: TGTGCCAGCAGACAACCGGGACTAGCGGGAGGGACCGGGGATGAGCAGTTCTTC.

The chain has TRBV19 and TRBJ1-4, with D uncertain. The CDR3 length is 15 residues. Germline V CDR1 and CDR2: LNHDA, SQIVND (reference sequence). Trimming cost V 6 bases and J 0 bases, with 11 bases left between them. The CDR3 DNA is TGTGCCAGTAGCCACAGTCTTGCAACTAATGAAAAACTGTTTTTT. It encodes CASSHSLATNEKLFF.

This clonotype showed up just a few times. The CDR3 sequence is CASRAYTGSNYGYTF. The CDR3 coding sequence is TGTGCCAGCAGGGCTTATACAGGGTCTAACTATGGCTACACCTTC. This chain connects TRBV28 to TRBJ1-2; a possible D gene is TRBD1 (6 bases). Germline-derived CDR1 and CDR2 are MDHEN and SYDVKM. The CDR3 extends over 15 amino acids. Trimming took 6 bases from V and 0 from J, leaving 14 bases between them.

The CDR3 is CSAKTSSYNSPLHF. CDR3 DNA: TGCAGTGCTAAGACCAGCTCCTATAATTCACCCCTCCACTTT. The chain has TRBV20-1 and TRBJ1-6; no reliable D call. Germline V gives CDR1 DFQATT, CDR2 SNEGSKA (reference sequence). Trimming took 4 bases from V and 0 from J, leaving 7 bases between them. This CDR3 comprises 14 residues.

This chain links TRBV28 with TRBJ2-7; no firm D call. CDR3 length: 15 residues. CDR1 and CDR2 from the germline V gene are MDHEN and SYDVKM. Trimming shortened V by 5 bases and J by 4 bases, and 18 bases separated the two germline ends. Here the CDR3 DNA reads TGTGCCAGCAGTCCCGCGGAAGGACCCAATTACGAGCAGTACTTC. This gives the protein CASSPAEGPNYEQYF.

This clonotype came up a few times. V gene TRBV15 combines with J gene TRBJ2-5; TRBD2 matches at 7 bases. V lost 8 bases and J lost 1; bases outside the gene matches: 10. The CDR3 contains 15 residues. Germline CDR1 is LNHNV and CDR2 is YYDKDF (reference sequence). The CDR3 reads CATSGRLAGQETQYF. Here the CDR3 DNA reads TGTGCCACCTCCGGGAGGTTAGCGGGCCAAGAGACCCAGTACTTC.

The rearrangement uses TRBV6-2 or TRBV6-3 and TRBJ1-5; TRBD1 is a possible D gene (6 bases). Germline V gene data show CDR1 as MNHEY and CDR2 as SVGEGT. The V and J ends lost 7 bases and 1 base respectively, with 20 bases between them. This CDR3 has 17 amino acids. CDR3 residues: CASKMVRGAGSNQPQHF. The CDR3 region has the DNA TGTGCCAGCAAGATGGTCCGGGGGGCAGGGAGCAATCAGCCCCAGCATTTT.

As for this clonotype: The germline gene is not matched at one end of the junction; a read error may be the cause. This chain joins TRBV4-3 and TRBJ1-5, with a tentative D call TRBD1 (6 bases). The CDR3 is 18 amino acids. The germline V gene has CDR1 LGHNA and CDR2 YSLEER. DNA for the CDR3: TGCGCCGGCAGCCAAGACGGCACAGGGAGGAGGAGCAATCAGCCCCAGCATTTT. It specifies CAGSQDGTGRRSNQPQHF.

V and J are TRBV7-9 and TRBJ1-6; a possible D gene is TRBD1 (5 bases). V was shortened by 7 bases and J by 7 bases, with 14 bases between the two germline ends. Germline lookup yields CDR1 SEHNR and CDR2 FQNEAQ (reference sequence). The CDR3 is 14 residues long. The CDR3 spells CASNGQDSNSPLHF. CDR3 in DNA: TGTGCCAGCAACGGGCAAGACAGCAATTCACCCCTCCACTTT.

This clonotype was counted a few times. V gene TRBV6-1 combines with J gene TRBJ1-5, with 12 bases that match TRBD1. The CDR3 is 15 residues long. Germline V gene lookup returns CDR1 MNHNS and CDR2 SASEGT. V was pared by 6 bases and J by 7 bases, with 7 bases of the junction left unmatched. The CDR3 nucleotides are TGTGCCAGCAGGCCGGGACAGGGGGCCGTCCAGCCCCAGCATTTT. It translates to CASRPGQGAVQPQHF.

The rearrangement uses TRBV6-5 and TRBJ1-2, with D tentatively TRBD1 (6 bases). The CDR3 has 15 residues. Trimming shortened V by 3 bases and J by 2 bases, and 13 bases separated the two germline ends. Germline CDR1 MNHEY, CDR2 SVGAGI. The CDR3 protein is CASSYRPGDNYGYTF. CDR3 DNA: TGTGCCAGCAGTTATAGGCCAGGGGACAACTATGGCTACACCTTC.

This sequence joins TRBV6-1 and TRBJ1-2, with D unclear. The germline V and J ends were trimmed by 3 bases and 11 bases, with 13 bases remaining between them. The CDR3 contains 12 residues. CDR1 and CDR2 (germline): MNHNS, SASEGT. CDR3 sequence reads: CASSENTREYTF. As DNA, the CDR3 is TGTGCCAGCAGTGAGAACACAAGGGAGTACACCTTC.

The V gene is TRBV4-1, the J gene TRBJ1-6; TRBD1 might be the D (5 bases). The V end lost 8 bases, the J end lost 6 bases, and 20 bases lay between the germline ends. Germline assignment: CDR1 MGHRA and CDR2 YSYEKL. This CDR3 spans 16 amino acids. The DNA for the CDR3 is TGCGCCAGCGGGGAGGACAAGGGTACCATTAATTCACCCCTCCACTTT. It translates to CASGEDKGTINSPLHF.

The rearrangement uses TRBV24-1 and TRBJ2-1, with TRBD1 matching over 10 bases. CDR3 size: 17 residues. Germline V lookup: CDR1 KGHDR, CDR2 SFDVKD. Trimming cost V 1 base and J 3 bases; bases outside gene matches: 5. DNA of the CDR3: TGTGCCACCAGTGATTTAGGACAGGGGGAAGTCTACAATGAGCAGTTCTTC. It encodes CATSDLGQGEVYNEQFF.

CDR3 protein: CSANSGNTEAFF. DNA for the CDR3: TGCAGTGCAAACAGTGGGAACACTGAAGCTTTCTTT. The V and J genes are TRBV20-1 and TRBJ1-1; D ambiguous. Germline V gene lookup returns CDR1 DFQATT and CDR2 SNEGSKA (reference sequence). This CDR3 has 12 residues. The V end lost 6 bases, the J end lost 1 base, and 9 bases lay between the germline ends.

The V call is TRBV20-1, the J call TRBJ1-6; 9 positions agree with TRBD1. This CDR3 spans 14 amino acids. V shed 5 bases and J 10 bases; nucleotides not matched to a gene: 9. CDR1 DFQATT and CDR2 SNEGSKA come from the germline V gene (reference sequence). The CDR3 nucleotides are TGCAGTGCTGGTTCCGGGACAGGGATGTCACCCCTCCACTTT. Protein: CSAGSGTGMSPLHF.

The V and J genes are TRBV28 and TRBJ1-2; D is unresolved. CDR3 length: 13 amino acids. CDR1 and CDR2 from the germline V gene are MDHEN and SYDVKM. The ends were cut back, 5 bases at V and 4 bases at J, with 11 bases in the middle. The CDR3 reads CASSPPPPYGYTF. In DNA, the CDR3 is TGTGCCAGCAGTCCTCCACCTCCCTATGGCTACACCTTC.

The J gene is TRBJ1-1, the V gene TRBV28; maybe TRBD1 (5 bases). From germline, CDR1 is MDHEN and CDR2 SYDVKM. V dropped 2 bases and J dropped 0 bases, with 7 bases sitting between them. The length of the CDR3 is 14 residues. CDR3 DNA sequence: TGTGCCAGCAGTTTAGGGGCTATGAACACTGAAGCTTTCTTT. Protein product: CASSLGAMNTEAFF.

This sequence joins TRBV20-1 and TRBJ2-7, with 8 bases that match TRBD1. Trimming at V came to 6 bases and at J to 1 base, leaving 5 bases not matched to a gene. The CDR3 runs to 13 residues. The V gene's germline CDR1 is DFQATT and CDR2 SNEGSKA (reference sequence). CDR3 amino acids: CSAYRDRSYEQYF. CDR3 nucleotides: TGCAGTGCGTACCGGGACAGGTCCTACGAGCAGTACTTC.

The chain couples TRBV7-7 to TRBJ2-7, with 9 bases lining up with TRBD2. The CDR3 loop spans 14 amino acids. J lost 8 bases, V lost 1 base, and 6 bases had no gene match. Germline V gives CDR1 SSHAT, CDR2 FNYEAQ (reference sequence). The CDR3 DNA follows: TGTGCCAGCAGCTTAGATGGGGGACTAGCAAAGCAGTACTTC. Translated: CASSLDGGLAKQYF.

This chain uses TRBV6-2 or TRBV6-3 with TRBJ2-2; D is unclear. The CDR3 runs to 14 residues. The V gene lost 2 bases and the J gene lost 6 bases, with 10 bases spanning the gap. The germline gives CDR1 MNHEY, CDR2 SVGEGT. CDR3 amino acids: CASSYGQAAGELFF. As DNA, the CDR3 is TGTGCCAGCAGTTACGGCCAGGCGGCCGGGGAGCTGTTTTTT.

This clonotype showed up just a few times. J is TRBJ1-1 and V is TRBV15; weak D call: TRBD1 (5 bases). Trimming stripped 0 bases from V and 10 bases from J, with 18 bases between. Germline CDR1 is LNHNV and CDR2 is YYDKDF (reference sequence). This CDR3 is built from 15 residues. Written as DNA, the CDR3 is TGTGCCACCAGCAGAGATTCCGGGGCCCCCCAAGCAGCTTTCTTT. Translated: CATSRDSGAPQAAFF.

V is TRBV28 and J is TRBJ2-7; the match to TRBD1 covers 7 bases. Looked up from germline, CDR1 is MDHEN and CDR2 is SYDVKM. Trimming removed 5 bases from V and 4 bases from J; junction bases left unmatched: 11. The CDR3 is made up of 15 amino acids. CDR3 nucleotides: TGTGCCAGCAGTATCCTAGGGGGCGGTAGTTACGAGCAGTACTTC. This codes for CASSILGGGSYEQYF.